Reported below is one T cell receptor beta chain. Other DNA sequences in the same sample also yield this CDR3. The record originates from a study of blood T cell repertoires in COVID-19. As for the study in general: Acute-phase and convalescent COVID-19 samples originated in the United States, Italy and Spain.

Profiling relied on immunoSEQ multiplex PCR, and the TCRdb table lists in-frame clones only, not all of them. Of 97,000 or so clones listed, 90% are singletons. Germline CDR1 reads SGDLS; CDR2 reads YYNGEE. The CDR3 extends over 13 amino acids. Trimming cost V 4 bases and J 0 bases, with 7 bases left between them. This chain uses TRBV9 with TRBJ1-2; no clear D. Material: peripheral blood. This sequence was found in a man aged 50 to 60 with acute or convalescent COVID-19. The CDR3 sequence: CASSPDSNYGYTF. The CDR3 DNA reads TGTGCCAGCAGCCCAGATTCTAACTATGGCTACACCTTC.